Listed below are T cell receptor beta chains from one sample, sequenced in a study of cytomegalovirus exposure and HLA in healthy donors. Clones were read by immunoSEQ multiplex PCR, and TCRdb kept only the in-frame ones, dropping some. The sample has 120,000 or so clones, around 72% seen once; the top ten hold under 9.5%. Material: PBMCs. Receptors were obtained from a woman aged 45-60 years in good health and CMV-seropositive. Each CDR3 is given with its conserved first and last residue. Fields, in order: V gene, D gene, clone size, CDR3 length, J gene, CDR3 protein, CDR3 DNA. A D gene is named only where the DNA matches it firmly. Where a row states a size, it is once, few, many or the class of an expanded clone; other rows omit it.

V gene: TRBV6-5; D gene: TRBD2; clone size: few; CDR3 length: 14; J gene: TRBJ2-3; CDR3 protein: CATRLGGVRDTQYF; CDR3 DNA: TGTGCCACACGACTCGGGGGGGTCCGAGATACGCAGTATTTT
V gene: TRBV5-4; D gene: TRBD1; clone size: .; CDR3 length: 14; J gene: TRBJ2-7; CDR3 protein: CASSPPGTAYEQYF; CDR3 DNA: TGTGCCAGCAGTCCTCCCGGGACAGCCTACGAGCAGTACTTC
V gene: TRBV6-6; D gene: .; clone size: .; CDR3 length: 14; J gene: TRBJ1-1; CDR3 protein: CASTAQGLNTEAFF; CDR3 DNA: TGTGCCAGCACTGCACAGGGTCTGAACACTGAAGCTTTCTTT
V gene: TRBV2; D gene: .; clone size: .; CDR3 length: 17; J gene: TRBJ1-3; CDR3 protein: CASSVLGREGSGNTIYF; CDR3 DNA: TGTGCCAGCAGTGTTTTAGGCAGGGAAGGCTCTGGAAACACCATATATTTT
V gene: TRBV5-1; D gene: .; clone size: .; CDR3 length: 15; J gene: TRBJ1-2; CDR3 protein: CASSLAGEPHGGYTF; CDR3 DNA: TGCGCCAGCAGCTTGGCGGGGGAACCGCATGGTGGCTACACCTTC
V gene: TRBV10-3; D gene: .; clone size: .; CDR3 length: 16; J gene: TRBJ1-6; CDR3 protein: CAIRPQGPSTNSPLHF; CDR3 DNA: TGTGCCATCAGGCCCCAGGGGCCCTCTACTAATTCACCCCTCCACTTT
V gene: TRBV5-6; D gene: .; clone size: .; CDR3 length: 13; J gene: TRBJ1-6; CDR3 protein: CAGSLGAPSFLHF; CDR3 DNA: TGTGCCGGCAGCTTGGGGGCACCCTCGTTTCTCCACTTT
V gene: TRBV7-6; D gene: TRBD1; clone size: .; CDR3 length: 13; J gene: TRBJ1-2; CDR3 protein: CASSPTGISGYTF; CDR3 DNA: TGTGCCAGCAGCCCGACAGGGATCAGTGGCTACACCTTC
V gene: TRBV2; D gene: .; clone size: few; CDR3 length: 14; J gene: TRBJ1-2; CDR3 protein: CASRLFQGKGGYTF; CDR3 DNA: TGTGCCAGCAGGTTGTTTCAGGGGAAAGGCGGCTACACCTTC
V gene: TRBV9; D gene: .; clone size: few; CDR3 length: 14; J gene: TRBJ2-1; CDR3 protein: CASSVARAENEQFF; CDR3 DNA: TGTGCCAGCAGCGTAGCCAGGGCAGAAAATGAGCAGTTCTTC
V gene: TRBV4-3; D gene: TRBD1; clone size: few; CDR3 length: 17; J gene: TRBJ1-2; CDR3 protein: CASSQDRDRGQVGGYTF; CDR3 DNA: TGCGCCAGCAGCCAAGATAGGGACAGGGGCCAAGTGGGTGGCTACACCTTC
V gene: TRBV7-9; D gene: .; clone size: .; CDR3 length: 14; J gene: TRBJ2-7; CDR3 protein: CASSFGRQFYEQYF; CDR3 DNA: TGTGCCAGCAGCTTTGGACGACAGTTCTACGAGCAGTACTTC
V gene: TRBV7-2; D gene: TRBD2; clone size: once; CDR3 length: 15; J gene: TRBJ2-3; CDR3 protein: CASSMTSGGADTQYF; CDR3 DNA: TGTGCCAGCAGCATGACTAGCGGGGGGGCAGATACGCAGTATTTT
V gene: TRBV19; D gene: .; clone size: .; CDR3 length: 17; J gene: TRBJ2-6; CDR3 protein: CASSISPKSSGANVLTF; CDR3 DNA: TGTGCCAGTAGTATTAGTCCAAAGAGCTCTGGGGCCAACGTCCTGACTTTC
V gene: TRBV5-5; D gene: TRBD1; clone size: .; CDR3 length: 14; J gene: TRBJ2-2; CDR3 protein: CASSEGQGIGELFF; CDR3 DNA: TGTGCCAGCAGCGAAGGACAGGGGATCGGGGAGCTGTTTTTT